Reported below is one T cell receptor beta chain. The germline V gene has CDR1 SGHRS and CDR2 YFSETQ. The CDR3 has 16 amino acids. V was clipped by 4 bases and J by 5 bases; unmatched bases: 13. This sample was taken from a study of cytomegalovirus exposure and HLA in healthy donors. Primers included in the PCR were 60 Vbeta and 13 Jbeta primers. Data came from immunoSEQ multiplex PCR; TCRdb stores just in-frame clones and leaves some out. The table records approximately 100,000 clones, around three quarters of them present only once. Sample: PBMCs. The chain is built from TRBV5-1 and TRBJ1-1; 8 positions match TRBD1. This sequence originates from a woman aged 45-65 years in good health and CMV-seropositive. The CDR3 coding sequence is TGCGCCAGCAGCCCCATGAGACAGGGGATAGGAACTGAAGCTTTCTTT. It is translated as CASSPMRQGIGTEAFF.